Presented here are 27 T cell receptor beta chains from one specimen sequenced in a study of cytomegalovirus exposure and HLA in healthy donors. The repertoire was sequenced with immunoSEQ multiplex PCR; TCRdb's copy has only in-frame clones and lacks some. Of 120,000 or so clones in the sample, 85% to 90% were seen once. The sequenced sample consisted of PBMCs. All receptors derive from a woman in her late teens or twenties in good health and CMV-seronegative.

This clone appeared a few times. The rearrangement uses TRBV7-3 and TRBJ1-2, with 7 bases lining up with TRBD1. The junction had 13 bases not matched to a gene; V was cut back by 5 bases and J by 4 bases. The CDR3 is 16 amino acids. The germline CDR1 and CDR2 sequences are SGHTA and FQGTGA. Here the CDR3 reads CASSPAGTAARYGYTF. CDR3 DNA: TGTGCCAGCAGCCCCGCCGGGACAGCGGCTCGCTATGGCTACACCTTC. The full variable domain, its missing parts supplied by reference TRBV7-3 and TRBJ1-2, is GAGVSQTPSNKVTEKGKYVELRCDPISGHTALYWYRQSLGQGPEFLIYFQGTGAADDSGLPNDRFFAVRPEGSVSTLKIQRTERGDSAVYLCASSPAGTAARYGYTFGSGTRLTVV.

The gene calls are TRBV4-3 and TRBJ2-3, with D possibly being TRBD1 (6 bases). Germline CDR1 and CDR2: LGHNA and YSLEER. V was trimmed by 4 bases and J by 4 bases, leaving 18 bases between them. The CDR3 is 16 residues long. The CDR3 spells CASSLLTGLSSDTQYF. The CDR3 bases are TGCGCCAGCAGCCTCTTAACAGGGTTATCATCAGATACGCAGTATTTT.

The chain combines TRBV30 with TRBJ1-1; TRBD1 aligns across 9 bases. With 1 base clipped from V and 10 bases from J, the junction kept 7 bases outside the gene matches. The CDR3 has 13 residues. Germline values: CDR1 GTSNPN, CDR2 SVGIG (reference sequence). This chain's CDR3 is CAWSGTGGLGAFF. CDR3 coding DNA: TGTGCCTGGAGTGGAACAGGGGGCTTAGGAGCTTTCTTT.

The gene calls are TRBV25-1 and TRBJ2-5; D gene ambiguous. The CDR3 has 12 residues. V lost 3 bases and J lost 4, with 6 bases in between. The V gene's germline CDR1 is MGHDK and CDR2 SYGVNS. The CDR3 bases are TGTGCCAGCAGTGATGTCCGAGAGACCCAGTACTTC. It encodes CASSDVRETQYF.

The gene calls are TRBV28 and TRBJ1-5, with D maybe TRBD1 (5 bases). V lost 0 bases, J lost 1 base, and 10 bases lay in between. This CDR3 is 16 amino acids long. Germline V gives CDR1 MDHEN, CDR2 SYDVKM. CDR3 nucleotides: TGTGCCAGCAGTTTATGGGGCAGGACAAGCAATCAGCCCCAGCATTTT. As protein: CASSLWGRTSNQPQHF.

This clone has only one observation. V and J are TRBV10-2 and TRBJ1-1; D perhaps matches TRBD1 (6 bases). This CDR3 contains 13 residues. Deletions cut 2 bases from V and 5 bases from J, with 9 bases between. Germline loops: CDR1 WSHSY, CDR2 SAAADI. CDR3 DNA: TGCGCCAGCAGTGAGAACAGGGTGACTGAAGCTTTCTTT. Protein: CASSENRVTEAFF.

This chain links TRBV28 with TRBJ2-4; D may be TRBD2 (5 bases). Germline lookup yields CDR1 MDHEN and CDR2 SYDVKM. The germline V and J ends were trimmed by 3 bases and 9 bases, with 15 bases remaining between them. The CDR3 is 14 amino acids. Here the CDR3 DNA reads TGTGCCAGCAGTTTGAGGGAACTCCGGGTCATTCAGTACTTC. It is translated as CASSLRELRVIQYF.

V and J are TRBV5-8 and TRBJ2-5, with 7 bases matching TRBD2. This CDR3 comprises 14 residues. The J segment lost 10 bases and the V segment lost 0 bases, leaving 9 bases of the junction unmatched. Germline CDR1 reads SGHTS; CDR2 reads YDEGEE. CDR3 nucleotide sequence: TGTGCCAGCAGCTTGGAACCGGCCGCGGGGGACCAGTACTTC. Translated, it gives CASSLEPAAGDQYF.

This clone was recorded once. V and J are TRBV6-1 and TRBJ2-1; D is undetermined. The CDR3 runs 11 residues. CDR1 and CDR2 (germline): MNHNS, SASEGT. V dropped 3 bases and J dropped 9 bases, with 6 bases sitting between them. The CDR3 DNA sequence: TGTGCCAGCAGTGACCTGCGTGAGCAGTTCTTC. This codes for CASSDLREQFF.

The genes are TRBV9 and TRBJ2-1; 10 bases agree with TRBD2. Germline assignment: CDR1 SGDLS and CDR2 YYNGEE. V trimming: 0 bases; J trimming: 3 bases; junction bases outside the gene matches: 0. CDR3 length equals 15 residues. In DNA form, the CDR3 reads TGTGCCAGCAGCGTAGAGCGGGGGGGCTACAATGAGCAGTTCTTC. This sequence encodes CASSVERGGYNEQFF.

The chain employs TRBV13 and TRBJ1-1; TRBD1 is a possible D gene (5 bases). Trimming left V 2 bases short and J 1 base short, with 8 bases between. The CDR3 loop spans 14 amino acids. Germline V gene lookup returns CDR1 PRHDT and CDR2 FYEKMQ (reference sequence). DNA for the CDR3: TGTGCCAGCAGCTTACCAGGGTCGAACACTGAAGCTTTCTTT. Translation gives CASSLPGSNTEAFF.

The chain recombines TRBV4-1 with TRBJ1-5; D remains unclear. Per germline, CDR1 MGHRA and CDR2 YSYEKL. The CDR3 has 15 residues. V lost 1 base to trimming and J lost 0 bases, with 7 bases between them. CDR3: CASSQVQLSNQPQHF. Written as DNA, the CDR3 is TGCGCCAGCAGCCAAGTTCAACTTAGCAATCAGCCCCAGCATTTT.

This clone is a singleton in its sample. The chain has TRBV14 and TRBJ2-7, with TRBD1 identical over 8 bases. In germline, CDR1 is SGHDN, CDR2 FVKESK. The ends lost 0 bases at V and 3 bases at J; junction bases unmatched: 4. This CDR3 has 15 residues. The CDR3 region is CASSQDWDRYYEQYF. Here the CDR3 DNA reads TGTGCCAGCAGCCAAGACTGGGACAGGTACTACGAGCAGTACTTC.

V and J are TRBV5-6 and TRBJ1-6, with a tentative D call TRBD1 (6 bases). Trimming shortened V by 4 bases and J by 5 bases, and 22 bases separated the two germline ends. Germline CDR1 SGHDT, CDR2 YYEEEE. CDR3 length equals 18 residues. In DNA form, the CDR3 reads TGTGCCAGCAGCAGGGGGACCTCGGCGAGGTCAAATAATTCACCCCTCCACTTT. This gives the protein CASSRGTSARSNNSPLHF.

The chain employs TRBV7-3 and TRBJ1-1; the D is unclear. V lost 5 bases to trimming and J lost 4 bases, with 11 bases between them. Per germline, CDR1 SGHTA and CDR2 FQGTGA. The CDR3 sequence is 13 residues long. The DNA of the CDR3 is TGTGCCAGCAGCCGACGGGGAGGCACTGAAGCTTTCTTT. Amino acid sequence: CASSRRGGTEAFF.

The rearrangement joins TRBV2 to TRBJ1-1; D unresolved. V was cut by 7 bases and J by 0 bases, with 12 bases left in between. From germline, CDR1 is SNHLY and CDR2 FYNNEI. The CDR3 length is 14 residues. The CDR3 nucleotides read TGTGCCAGCACAACGATCAACTTGAACACTGAAGCTTTCTTT. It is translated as CASTTINLNTEAFF. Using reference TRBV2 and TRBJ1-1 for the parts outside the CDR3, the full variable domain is EPEVTQTPSHQVTQMGQEVILRCVPISNHLYFYWYRQILGQKVEFLVSFYNNEISEKSEIFDDQFSVERPDGSNFTLKIRSTKLEDSAMYFCASTTINLNTEAFFGQGTRLTVV.

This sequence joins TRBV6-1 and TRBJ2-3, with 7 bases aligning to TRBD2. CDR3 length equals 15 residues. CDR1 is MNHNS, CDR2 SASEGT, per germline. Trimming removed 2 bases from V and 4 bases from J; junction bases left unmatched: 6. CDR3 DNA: TGTGCCAGCAGTGAAAAGCGGGATGTGGCAGATACGCAGTATTTT. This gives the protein CASSEKRDVADTQYF.

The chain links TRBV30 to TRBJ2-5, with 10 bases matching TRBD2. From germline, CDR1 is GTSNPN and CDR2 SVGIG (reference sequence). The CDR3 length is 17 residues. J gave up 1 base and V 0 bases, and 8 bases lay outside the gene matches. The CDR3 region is CAWSVVAGGSFQETQYF. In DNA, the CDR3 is TGTGCCTGGAGTGTAGTAGCGGGGGGCTCTTTCCAAGAGACCCAGTACTTC.

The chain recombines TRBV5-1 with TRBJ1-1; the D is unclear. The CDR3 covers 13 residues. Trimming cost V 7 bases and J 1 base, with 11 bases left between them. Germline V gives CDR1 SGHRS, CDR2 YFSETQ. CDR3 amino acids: CASSDGKNTEAFF. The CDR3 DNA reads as TGCGCCAGCTCGGACGGGAAGAACACTGAAGCTTTCTTT.

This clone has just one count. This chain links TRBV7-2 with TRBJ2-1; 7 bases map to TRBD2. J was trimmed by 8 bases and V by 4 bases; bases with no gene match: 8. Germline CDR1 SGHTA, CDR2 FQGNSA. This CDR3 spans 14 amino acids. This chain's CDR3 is CASSWPSGHYEQFF. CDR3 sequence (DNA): TGTGCCAGCAGCTGGCCTAGCGGACACTATGAGCAGTTCTTC.

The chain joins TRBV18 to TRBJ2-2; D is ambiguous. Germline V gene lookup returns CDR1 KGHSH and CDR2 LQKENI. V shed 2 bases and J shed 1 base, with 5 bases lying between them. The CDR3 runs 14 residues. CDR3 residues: CASSPGLNTGELFF. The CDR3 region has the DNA TGTGCCAGCTCACCAGGGCTGAACACCGGGGAGCTGTTTTTT. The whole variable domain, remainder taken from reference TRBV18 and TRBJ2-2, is NAGVMQNPRHLVRRRGQEARLRCSPMKGHSHVYWYRQLPEEGLKFMVYLQKENIIDESGMPKERFSAEFPKEGPSILRIQQVVRGDSAAYFCASSPGLNTGELFFGEGSRLTVL.

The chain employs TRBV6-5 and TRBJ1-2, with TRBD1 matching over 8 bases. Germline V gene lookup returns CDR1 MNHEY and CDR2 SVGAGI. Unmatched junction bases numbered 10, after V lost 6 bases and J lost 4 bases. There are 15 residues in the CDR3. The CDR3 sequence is CASSNGQGSSYGYTF. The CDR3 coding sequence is TGTGCCAGCAGCAATGGACAGGGCTCGAGCTATGGCTACACCTTC.

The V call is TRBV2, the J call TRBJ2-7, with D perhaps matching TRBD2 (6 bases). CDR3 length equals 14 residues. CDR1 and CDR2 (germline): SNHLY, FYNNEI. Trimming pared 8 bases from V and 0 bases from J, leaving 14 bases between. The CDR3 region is CASQQEGFSYEQYF. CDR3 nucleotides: TGTGCCAGCCAACAGGAGGGTTTCTCCTACGAGCAGTACTTC. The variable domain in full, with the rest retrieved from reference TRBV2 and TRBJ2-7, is EPEVTQTPSHQVTQMGQEVILRCVPISNHLYFYWYRQILGQKVEFLVSFYNNEISEKSEIFDDQFSVERPDGSNFTLKIRSTKLEDSAMYFCASQQEGFSYEQYFGPGTRLTVT.

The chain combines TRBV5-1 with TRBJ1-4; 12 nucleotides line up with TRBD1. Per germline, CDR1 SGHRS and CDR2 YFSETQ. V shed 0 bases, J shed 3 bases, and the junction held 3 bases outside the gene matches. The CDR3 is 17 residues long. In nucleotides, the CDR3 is TGCGCCAGCAGCTTGGAGGGACAGGGGGCATCTAATGAAAAACTGTTTTTT. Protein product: CASSLEGQGASNEKLFF.

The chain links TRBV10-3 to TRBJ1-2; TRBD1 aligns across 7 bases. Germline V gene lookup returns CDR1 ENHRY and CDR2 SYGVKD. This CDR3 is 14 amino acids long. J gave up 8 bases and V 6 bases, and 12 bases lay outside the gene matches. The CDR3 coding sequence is TGTGCCATCAGGGGGGACAGAGATGCGGGAGGCTACACCTTC. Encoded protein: CAIRGDRDAGGYTF.

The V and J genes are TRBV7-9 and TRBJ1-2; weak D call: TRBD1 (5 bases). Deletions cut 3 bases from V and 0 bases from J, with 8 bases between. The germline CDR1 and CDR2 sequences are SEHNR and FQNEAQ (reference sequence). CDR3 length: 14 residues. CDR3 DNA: TGTGCCAGCAGCTTCGGGGGGACTAACTATGGCTACACCTTC. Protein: CASSFGGTNYGYTF.

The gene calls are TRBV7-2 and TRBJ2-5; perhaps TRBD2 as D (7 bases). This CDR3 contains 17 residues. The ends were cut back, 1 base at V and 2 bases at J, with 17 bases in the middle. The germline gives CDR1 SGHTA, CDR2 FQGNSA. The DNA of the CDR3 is TGTGCCAGCAGCTTAGTAAGGGGGGGGGCCCGTCAAGAGACCCAGTACTTC. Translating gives CASSLVRGGARQETQYF.